This T cell receptor (beta chain) was obtained from a study of pediatric ulcerative colitis. Method: immunoSEQ multiplex PCR; TCRdb's copy keeps in-frame clones and lacks some. This table holds 45,000 to 75,000 clones, about nine tenths found once. Study-wide findings and caveats: A couple of rectal CDR3 clonotypes occurred in all ulcerative colitis patients. Compared with controls, ulcerative colitis showed greater blood-rectum clone sharing.

With 5 bases removed from V and 5 bases from J, the gap between germline ends came to 19 bases. Germline CDR1 is LNHDA and CDR2 is SQIVND (reference sequence). The CDR3 is made up of 15 amino acids. Remarks on this clone: Its matching antigen is unknown.

The receptor's source is a boy aged 5 to 17 who was a control in a study of pediatric ulcerative colitis. The chain recombines TRBV19 with TRBJ2-7; maybe TRBD1 (7 bases). The sequenced material came from blood. As DNA, the CDR3 is TGTGCCAGTAGTCTCCGGACAGGAGGGGGTAACGAGCAGTACTTC. Protein product: CASSLRTGGGNEQYF.